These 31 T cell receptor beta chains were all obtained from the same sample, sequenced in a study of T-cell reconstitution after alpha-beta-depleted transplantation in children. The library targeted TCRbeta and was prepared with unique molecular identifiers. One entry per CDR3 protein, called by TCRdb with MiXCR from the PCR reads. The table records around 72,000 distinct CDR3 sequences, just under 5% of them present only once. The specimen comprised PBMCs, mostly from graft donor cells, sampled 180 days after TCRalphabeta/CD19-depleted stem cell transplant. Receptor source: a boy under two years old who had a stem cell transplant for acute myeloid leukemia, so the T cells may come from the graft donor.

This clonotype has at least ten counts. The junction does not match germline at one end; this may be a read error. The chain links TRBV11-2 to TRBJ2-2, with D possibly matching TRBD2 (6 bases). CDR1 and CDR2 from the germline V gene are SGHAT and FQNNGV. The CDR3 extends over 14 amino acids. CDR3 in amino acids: CASTLVGGTGELFF. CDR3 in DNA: TGTGCCAGCACCTTAGTGGGGGGCACCGGGGAGCTGTTTTTT.

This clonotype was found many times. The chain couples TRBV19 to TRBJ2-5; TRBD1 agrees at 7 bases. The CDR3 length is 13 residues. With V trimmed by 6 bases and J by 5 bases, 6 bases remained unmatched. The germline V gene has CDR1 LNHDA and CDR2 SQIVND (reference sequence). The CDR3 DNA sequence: TGTGCCAGTAGGGGACAGTTGAAGGAGACCCAGTACTTC. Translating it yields CASRGQLKETQYF.

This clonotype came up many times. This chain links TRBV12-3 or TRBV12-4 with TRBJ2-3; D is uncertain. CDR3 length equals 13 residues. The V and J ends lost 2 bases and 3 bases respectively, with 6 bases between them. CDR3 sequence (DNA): TGTGCCAGCAGTTTACTAGAGACAGATACGCAGTATTTT. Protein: CASSLLETDTQYF.

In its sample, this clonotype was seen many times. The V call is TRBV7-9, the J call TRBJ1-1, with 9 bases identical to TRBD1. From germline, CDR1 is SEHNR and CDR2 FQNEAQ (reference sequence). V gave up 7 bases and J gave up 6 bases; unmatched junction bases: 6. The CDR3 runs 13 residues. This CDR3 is CASTDRGVSEAFF. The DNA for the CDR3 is TGTGCCAGCACGGACAGGGGAGTATCTGAAGCTTTCTTT.

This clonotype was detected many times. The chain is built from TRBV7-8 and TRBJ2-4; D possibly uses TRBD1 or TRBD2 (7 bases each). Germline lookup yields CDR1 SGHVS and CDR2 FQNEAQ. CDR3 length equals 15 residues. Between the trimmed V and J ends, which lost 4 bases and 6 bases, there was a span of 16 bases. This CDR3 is CASSSTGRGGNIQYF. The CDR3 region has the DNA TGTGCCAGCAGCTCGACAGGGAGGGGTGGAAACATTCAGTACTTC.

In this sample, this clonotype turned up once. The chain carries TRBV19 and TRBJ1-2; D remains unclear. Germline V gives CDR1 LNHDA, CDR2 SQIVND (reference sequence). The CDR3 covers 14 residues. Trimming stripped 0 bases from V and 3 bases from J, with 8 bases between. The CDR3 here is CASSIEGNYYGYTF. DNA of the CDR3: TGTGCCAGTAGTATAGAAGGGAATTACTATGGCTACACCTTC.

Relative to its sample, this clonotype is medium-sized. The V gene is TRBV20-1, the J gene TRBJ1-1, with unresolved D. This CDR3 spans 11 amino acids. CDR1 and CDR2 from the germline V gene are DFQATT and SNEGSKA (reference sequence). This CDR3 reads CSAVKNTEAFF. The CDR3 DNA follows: TGCAGCGCGGTCAAGAACACTGAAGCTTTCTTT.

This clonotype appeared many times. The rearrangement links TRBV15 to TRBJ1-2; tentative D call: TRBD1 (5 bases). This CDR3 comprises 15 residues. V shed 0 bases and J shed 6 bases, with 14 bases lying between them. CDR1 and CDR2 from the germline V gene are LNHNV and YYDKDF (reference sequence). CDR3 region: CATSRDPRGDDGYTF. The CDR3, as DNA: TGTGCCACCAGCAGAGACCCTCGGGGGGATGATGGCTACACCTTC. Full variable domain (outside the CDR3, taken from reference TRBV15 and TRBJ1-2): DAMVIQNPRYQVTQFGKPVTLSCSQTLNHNVMYWYQQKSSQAPKLLFHYYDKDFNNEADTPDNFQSRRPNTSFCFLDIRSPGLGDTAMYLCATSRDPRGDDGYTFGSGTRLTVV.

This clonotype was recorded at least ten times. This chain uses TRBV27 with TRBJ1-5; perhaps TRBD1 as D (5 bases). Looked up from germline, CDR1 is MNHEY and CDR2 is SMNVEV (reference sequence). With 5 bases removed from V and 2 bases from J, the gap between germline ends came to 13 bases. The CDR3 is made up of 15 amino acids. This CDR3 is CASSPQGLRNQPQHF. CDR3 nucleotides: TGTGCCAGCAGTCCGCAGGGCTTGCGCAATCAGCCCCAGCATTTT.

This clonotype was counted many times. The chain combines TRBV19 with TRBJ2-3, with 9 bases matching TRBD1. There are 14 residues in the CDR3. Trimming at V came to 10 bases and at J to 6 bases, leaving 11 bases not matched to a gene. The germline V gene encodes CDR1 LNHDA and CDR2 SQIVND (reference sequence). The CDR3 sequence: CATSPGQGVDTQYF. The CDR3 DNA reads TGTGCCACCTCCCCGGGACAGGGAGTTGATACGCAGTATTTT.

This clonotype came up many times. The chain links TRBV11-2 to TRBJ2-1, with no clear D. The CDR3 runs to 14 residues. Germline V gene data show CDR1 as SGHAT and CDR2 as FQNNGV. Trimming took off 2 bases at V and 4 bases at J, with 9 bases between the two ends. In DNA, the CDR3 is TGTGCCAGCAGCTTACTTGACCAGTACAATGAGCAGTTCTTC. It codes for CASSLLDQYNEQFF.

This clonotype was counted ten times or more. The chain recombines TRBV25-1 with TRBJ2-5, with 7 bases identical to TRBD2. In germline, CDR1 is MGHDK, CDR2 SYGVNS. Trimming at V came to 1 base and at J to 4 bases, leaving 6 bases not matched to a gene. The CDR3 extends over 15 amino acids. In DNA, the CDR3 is TGTGCCAGCAGTGAATGGGGAGGGGTGACAGAGACCCAGTACTTC. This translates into CASSEWGGVTETQYF. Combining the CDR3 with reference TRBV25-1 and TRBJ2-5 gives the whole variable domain EADIYQTPRYLVIGTGKKITLECSQTMGHDKMYWYQQDPGMELHLIHYSYGVNSTEKGDLSSESTVSRIRTEHFPLTLESARPSHTSQYLCASSEWGGVTETQYFGPGTRLLVL.

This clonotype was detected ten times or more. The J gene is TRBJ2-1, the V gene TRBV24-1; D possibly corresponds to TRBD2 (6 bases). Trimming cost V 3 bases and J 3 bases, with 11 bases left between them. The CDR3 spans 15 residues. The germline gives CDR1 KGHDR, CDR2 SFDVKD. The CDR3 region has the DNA TGTGCCACCAGTGATCCCCGACTAGTCTACAATGAGCAGTTCTTC. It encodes CATSDPRLVYNEQFF.

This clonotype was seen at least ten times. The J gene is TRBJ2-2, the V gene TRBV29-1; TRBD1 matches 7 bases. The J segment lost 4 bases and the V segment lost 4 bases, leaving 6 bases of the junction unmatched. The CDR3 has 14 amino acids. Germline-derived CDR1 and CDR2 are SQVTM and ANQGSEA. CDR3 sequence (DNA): TGCAGCGTTGTGGCAGGGGGTCGCACCGGGGAGCTGTTTTTT. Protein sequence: CSVVAGGRTGELFF.

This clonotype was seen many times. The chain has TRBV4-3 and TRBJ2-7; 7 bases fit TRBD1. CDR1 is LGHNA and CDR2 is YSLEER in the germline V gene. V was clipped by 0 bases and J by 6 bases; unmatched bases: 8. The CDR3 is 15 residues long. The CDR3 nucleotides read TGCGCCAGCAGCCAAGATTGGCAGGGGGTCGGCGAGCAGTACTTC. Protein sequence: CASSQDWQGVGEQYF.

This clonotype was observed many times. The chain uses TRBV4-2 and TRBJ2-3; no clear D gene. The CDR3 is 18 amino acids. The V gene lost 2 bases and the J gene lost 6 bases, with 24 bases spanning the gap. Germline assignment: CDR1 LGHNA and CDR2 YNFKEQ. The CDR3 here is CASSQTPPSPRVGDTQYF. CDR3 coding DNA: TGTGCCAGCAGCCAAACCCCCCCTAGTCCCCGGGTGGGTGATACGCAGTATTTT.

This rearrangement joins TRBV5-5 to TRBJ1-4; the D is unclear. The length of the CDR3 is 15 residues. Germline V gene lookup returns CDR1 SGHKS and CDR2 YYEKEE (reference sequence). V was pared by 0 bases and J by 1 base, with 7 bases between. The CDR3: CASSLGSLTNEKLFF. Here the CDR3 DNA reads TGTGCCAGCAGCTTGGGTTCATTAACTAATGAAAAACTGTTTTTT.

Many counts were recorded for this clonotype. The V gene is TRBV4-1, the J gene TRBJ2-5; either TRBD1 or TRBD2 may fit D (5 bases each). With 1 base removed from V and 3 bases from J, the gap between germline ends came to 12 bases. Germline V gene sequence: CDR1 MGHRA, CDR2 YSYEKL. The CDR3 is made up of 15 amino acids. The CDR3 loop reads CASSQGRGLKETQYF. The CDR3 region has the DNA TGCGCCAGCAGCCAAGGCCGGGGCCTTAAAGAGACCCAGTACTTC.

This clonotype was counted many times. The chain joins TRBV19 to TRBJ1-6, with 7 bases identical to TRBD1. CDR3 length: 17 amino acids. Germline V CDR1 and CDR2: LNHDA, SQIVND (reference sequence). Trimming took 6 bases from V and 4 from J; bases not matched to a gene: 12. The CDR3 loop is CASRSVDRDIYNSPLHF. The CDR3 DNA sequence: TGTGCCAGTAGATCGGTCGACAGGGACATTTATAATTCACCCCTCCACTTT.

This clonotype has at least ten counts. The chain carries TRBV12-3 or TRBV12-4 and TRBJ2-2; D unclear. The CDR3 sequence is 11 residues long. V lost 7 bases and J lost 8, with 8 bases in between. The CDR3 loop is CASTVFGELFF. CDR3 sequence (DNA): TGTGCCAGCACCGTGTTTGGGGAGCTGTTTTTT.

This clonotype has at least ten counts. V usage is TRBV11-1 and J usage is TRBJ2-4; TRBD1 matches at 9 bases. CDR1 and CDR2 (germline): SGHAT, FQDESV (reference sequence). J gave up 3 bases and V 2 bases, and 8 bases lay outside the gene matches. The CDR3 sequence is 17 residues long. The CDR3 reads CASSLSTGGDLKNIQYF. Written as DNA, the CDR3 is TGTGCCAGCAGCTTAAGTACAGGGGGCGACCTCAAAAACATTCAGTACTTC.

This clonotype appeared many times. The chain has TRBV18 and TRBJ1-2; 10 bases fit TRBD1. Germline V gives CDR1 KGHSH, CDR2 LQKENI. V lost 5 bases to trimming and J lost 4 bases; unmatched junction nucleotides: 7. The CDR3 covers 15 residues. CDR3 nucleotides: TGTGCCAGCTCAGCATCGACAGGGGGCGGCTATGGCTACACCTTC. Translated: CASSASTGGGYGYTF.

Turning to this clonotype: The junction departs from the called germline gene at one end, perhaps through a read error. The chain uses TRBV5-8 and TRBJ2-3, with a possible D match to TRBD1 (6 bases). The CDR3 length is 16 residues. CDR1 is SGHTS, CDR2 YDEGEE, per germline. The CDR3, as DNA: TGTGCCAGCTGCTTCCCGCACGGAGCAAGGGGGGATACGCAGTATTTT. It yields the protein CASCFPHGARGDTQYF.

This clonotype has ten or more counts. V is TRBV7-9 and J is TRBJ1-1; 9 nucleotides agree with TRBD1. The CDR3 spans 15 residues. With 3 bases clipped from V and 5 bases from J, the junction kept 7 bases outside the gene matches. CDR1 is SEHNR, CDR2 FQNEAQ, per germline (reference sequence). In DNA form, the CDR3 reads TGTGCCAGCAGCTTCTCGACAGGGGGACGTACTGAAGCTTTCTTT. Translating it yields CASSFSTGGRTEAFF.

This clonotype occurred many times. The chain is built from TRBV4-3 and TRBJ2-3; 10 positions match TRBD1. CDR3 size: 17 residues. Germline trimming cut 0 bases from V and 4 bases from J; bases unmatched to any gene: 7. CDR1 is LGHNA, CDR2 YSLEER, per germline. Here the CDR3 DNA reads TGCGCCAGCAGCCAAGATGGACAGGGGGTTTATCCAGATACGCAGTATTTT. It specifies CASSQDGQGVYPDTQYF.

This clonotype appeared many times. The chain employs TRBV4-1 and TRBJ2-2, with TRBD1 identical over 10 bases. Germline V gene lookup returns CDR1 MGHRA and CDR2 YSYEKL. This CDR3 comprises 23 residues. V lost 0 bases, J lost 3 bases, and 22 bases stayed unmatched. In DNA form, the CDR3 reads TGCGCCAGCAGCCAAGATCGGGTCCTGGAACTCCTTGGACAGGGGGTTTACACCGGGGAGCTGTTTTTT. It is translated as CASSQDRVLELLGQGVYTGELFF.

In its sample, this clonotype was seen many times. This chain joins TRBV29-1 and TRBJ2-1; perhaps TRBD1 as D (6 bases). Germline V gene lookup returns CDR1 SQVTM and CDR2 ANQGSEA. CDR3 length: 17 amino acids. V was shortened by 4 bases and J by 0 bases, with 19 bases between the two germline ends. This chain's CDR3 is CSVGHFPGQPSYNEQFF. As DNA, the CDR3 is TGCAGCGTTGGACATTTCCCGGGACAACCCTCCTACAATGAGCAGTTCTTC.

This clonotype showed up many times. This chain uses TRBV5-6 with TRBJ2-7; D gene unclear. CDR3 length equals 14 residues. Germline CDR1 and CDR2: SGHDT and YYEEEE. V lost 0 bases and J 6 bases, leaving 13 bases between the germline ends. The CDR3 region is CASSLARWMGEQYV. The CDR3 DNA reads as TGTGCCAGCAGCTTGGCCAGGTGGATGGGCGAGCAGTACGTC.

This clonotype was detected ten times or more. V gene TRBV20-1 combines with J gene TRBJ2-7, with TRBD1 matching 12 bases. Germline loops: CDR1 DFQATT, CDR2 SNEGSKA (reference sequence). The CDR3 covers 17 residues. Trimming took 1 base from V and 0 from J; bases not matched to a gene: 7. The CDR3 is CSARGGTGGPLSYEQYF. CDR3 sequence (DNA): TGCAGTGCTAGAGGCGGGACAGGGGGCCCCCTCTCCTACGAGCAGTACTTC.

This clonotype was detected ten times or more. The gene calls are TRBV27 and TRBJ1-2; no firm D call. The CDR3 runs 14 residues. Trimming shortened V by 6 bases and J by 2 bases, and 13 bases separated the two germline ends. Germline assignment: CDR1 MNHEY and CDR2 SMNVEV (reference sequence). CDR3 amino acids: CASSILPSNYGYTF. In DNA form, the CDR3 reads TGTGCCAGCAGCATCTTACCGTCCAACTATGGCTACACCTTC.

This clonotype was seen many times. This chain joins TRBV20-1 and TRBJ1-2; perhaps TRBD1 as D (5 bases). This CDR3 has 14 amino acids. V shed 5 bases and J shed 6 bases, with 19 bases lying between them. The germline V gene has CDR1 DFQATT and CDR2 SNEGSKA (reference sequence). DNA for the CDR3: TGCAGTGCTTACCCGCTAACGGGGGGTCATGGCTACACCTTC. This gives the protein CSAYPLTGGHGYTF.